This T cell receptor beta chain was obtained from a study of vaccination effects on CD4 cells after COVID-19. Sequenced by immunoSEQ multiplex PCR; TCRdb stores in-frame clones only, minus some. The table lists approximately 74,000 clones, around 67% of them singletons. Once cultured for 10 to 11 days, the cells underwent separation to obtain CD4+ T cells. Each person got two doses of an mRNA SARS-CoV-2 vaccine, BNT162b2 or mRNA-1273. This clone was picked up a small number of times. Its antigen is not known. The CDR3 consists of 15 residues. Trimming took 7 bases from V and 0 from J, leaving 13 bases between them. Germline values: CDR1 LGHDT, CDR2 YNNKEL (reference sequence).

The receptor's source is a human donor who received a COVID-19 vaccine. Sequencing was performed on CD4+ T cells from PBMCs cultured without peptide, taken after COVID-19 vaccination. This chain joins TRBV3-1 (or the pseudogene TRBV3-2) and TRBJ1-3; D remains ambiguous. The CDR3 spells CASTSLLGSGNTIYF. CDR3 bases: TGTGCCAGCACCTCTCTCCTTGGCTCTGGAAACACCATATATTTT.